The rows below give T cell receptor beta chains drawn from one sample of a study of cytomegalovirus exposure and HLA in healthy donors. Assay: immunoSEQ multiplex PCR; the TCRdb copy retains only in-frame clones and omits some. The table records 150,000 to 200,000 clones, roughly 80% of them present only once. Specimen: PBMCs. These receptors were taken from a male donor in good health and CMV-seropositive. Both conserved end residues are part of each CDR3. A D gene is named only where the DNA matches it firmly. Rows may omit the clone size; those that give it use once, few, many or a size class.

abundance	v_gene	d_gene	j_gene	CDR3aa	CDR3nt
NA	TRBV30	TRBD2	TRBJ2-5	CAWTGLAGGLETQYF	TGTGCCTGGACCGGACTAGCGGGGGGGCTGGAGACCCAGTACTTC
NA	TRBV7-2	NA	TRBJ2-3	CASAQINTQYF	TGTGCCAGCGCACAAATAAATACGCAGTATTTT
few	TRBV5-1	TRBD1	TRBJ1-5	CASSSGQPDQPQHF	TGCGCCAGCAGCTCGGGACAGCCCGATCAGCCCCAGCATTTT
NA	TRBV19	NA	TRBJ2-2	CASSILYTGELFF	TGTGCCAGTAGTATTCTTTACACCGGGGAGCTGTTTTTT
NA	TRBV18	NA	TRBJ1-6	CASSPSDSPLHF	TGTGCCAGCTCACCCAGCGATTCACCCCTCCACTTT
NA	TRBV4-3	TRBD1	TRBJ2-1	CASSQYTGANRNYNEQFF	TGCGCCAGCAGCCAATATACAGGGGCGAACCGGAATTACAATGAGCAGTTCTTC
NA	TRBV6-5	TRBD1	TRBJ1-2	CASSYSTDRGRGYTF	TGTGCCAGCAGTTACTCGACGGACAGGGGCCGTGGCTACACCTTC
NA	TRBV21-1	NA	TRBJ2-3	CASSPLAGTRGTQYF	TGTGCCAGCAGCCCCCTTGCGGGGACCCGCGGTACGCAGTATTTT
few	TRBV28	TRBD2	TRBJ2-7	CASSFLREAYEQYF	TGTGCCAGCAGTTTCCTGCGGGAGGCCTACGAGCAGTACTTC
NA	TRBV6-1	NA	TRBJ1-5	CASSEVIALSNQPQHF	TGTGCCAGCAGTGAAGTAATAGCTCTCAGCAATCAGCCCCAGCATTTT
NA	TRBV11-3	TRBD1	TRBJ2-1	CASSKRTGDNNEQFF	TGTGCCAGCAGCAAACGGACAGGGGACAACAATGAGCAGTTCTTC
NA	TRBV9	TRBD2	TRBJ2-3	CASSVAGGPSGTQYF	TGTGCCAGCAGCGTAGCGGGAGGGCCCAGCGGTACGCAGTATTTT
NA	TRBV7-6	TRBD2	TRBJ2-7	CASSLGGTTTYEQYF	TGTGCCAGCAGCTTAGGAGGGACTACGACCTACGAGCAGTACTTC
NA	TRBV30	TRBD2	TRBJ2-1	CARDYLSSYNEQFF	TGTGCCAGGGACTACCTTAGCTCCTACAATGAGCAGTTCTTC
NA	TRBV7-8	NA	TRBJ1-4	CASSPRRIEGGKLFF	TGTGCCAGCAGCCCCCGACGGATAGAAGGGGGAAAACTGTTTTTT
NA	TRBV9	TRBD2	TRBJ2-3	CASSRLASLSTDTQYF	TGTGCCAGCAGCAGACTAGCGAGTTTAAGCACAGATACGCAGTATTTT
NA	TRBV27	TRBD1	TRBJ2-1	CASSFHGTDEQFF	TGTGCCAGCAGTTTCCACGGGACAGATGAGCAGTTCTTC
few	TRBV7-2	NA	TRBJ2-7	CASSLVLEYEQYF	TGTGCCAGCAGCTTAGTATTGGAGTACGAGCAGTACTTC
NA	TRBV5-6	NA	TRBJ2-7	CASSREGGAYEQYF	TGTGCCAGCAGCAGGGAGGGGGGAGCCTACGAGCAGTACTTC
NA	TRBV7-8	NA	TRBJ2-5	CASSLGWAGEETQYF	TGTGCCAGCAGCCTGGGTTGGGCAGGGGAAGAGACCCAGTACTTC
NA	TRBV6-5	TRBD1	TRBJ2-7	CASSYSGQGAYEQYF	TGTGCCAGCAGTTACTCCGGACAGGGAGCCTACGAGCAGTACTTC
NA	TRBV28	TRBD2	TRBJ2-7	CASSLWTSGFSEQYF	TGTGCCAGCAGTTTATGGACTAGCGGGTTCTCCGAGCAGTACTTC
NA	TRBV30	TRBD1	TRBJ1-1	CAWSAGGTTEAFF	TGTGCCTGGAGCGCAGGGGGCACCACTGAAGCTTTCTTT
NA	TRBV5-1	TRBD1	TRBJ2-1	CASSLSRGGTGSSYNEQFF	TGCGCCAGCAGCTTATCAAGGGGCGGGACAGGAAGCTCCTACAATGAGCAGTTCTTC
NA	TRBV27	TRBD1	TRBJ1-1	CASSLSRGDGKAFF	TGTGCCAGCAGTTTAAGCAGGGGGGACGGAAAAGCTTTCTTT
NA	TRBV27	NA	TRBJ1-5	CASRHGNQPQHF	TGTGCCAGCAGACATGGCAATCAGCCCCAGCATTTT
once	TRBV7-9	TRBD2	TRBJ2-1	CASSESSGAFSDEQFF	TGTGCCAGCAGCGAGTCTAGCGGGGCCTTCAGCGATGAGCAGTTCTTC
NA	TRBV30	NA	TRBJ2-7	CAWSTYDEQYF	TGTGCCTGGAGTACCTACGACGAGCAGTACTTC
NA	TRBV5-4	TRBD2	TRBJ2-7	CASSSGLAGAYEQYF	TGTGCCAGCAGCTCGGGACTAGCGGGAGCCTACGAGCAGTACTTC
NA	TRBV7-9	TRBD2	TRBJ2-1	CASSLNLAGPYNEQFF	TGTGCCAGCAGCTTAAACCTAGCGGGGCCATACAATGAGCAGTTCTTC
once	TRBV15	NA	TRBJ1-1	CATSGSRRPREAFF	TGTGCCACCAGCGGCTCAAGGAGGCCAAGGGAAGCTTTCTTT
NA	TRBV4-1	TRBD1	TRBJ1-2	CASRHQTGAVYGYTF	TGCGCCAGCAGACATCAGACAGGGGCGGTCTATGGCTACACCTTC
NA	TRBV18	NA	TRBJ1-2	CASSTDGKLGFGYTF	TGTGCCAGCTCAACGGACGGGAAACTCGGGTTTGGCTACACCTTC
once	TRBV9	TRBD1	TRBJ1-2	CASSVGQGPNYGYTF	TGTGCCAGCAGCGTAGGACAGGGACCTAACTATGGCTACACCTTC
NA	TRBV5-1	TRBD1	TRBJ2-2	CASRGQGAAGELFF	TGCGCCAGCAGGGGACAGGGGGCCGCCGGGGAGCTGTTTTTT
NA	TRBV4-3	NA	TRBJ2-7	CASSKTRDTYEQYF	TGCGCCAGCAGCAAAACCCGGGACACCTACGAGCAGTACTTC
once	TRBV27	TRBD1	TRBJ2-5	CASSRTGGGETQYF	TGTGCCAGCAGCCGGACAGGGGGTGGGGAGACCCAGTACTTC
NA	TRBV27	NA	TRBJ1-2	CASSPREGYGYTF	TGTGCCAGCAGTCCGCGGGAGGGGTATGGCTACACCTTC
NA	TRBV2	TRBD1	TRBJ1-1	CASSEAPGQGGEAFF	TGTGCCAGCAGTGAAGCACCGGGACAGGGTGGTGAAGCTTTCTTT
once	TRBV6-5	NA	TRBJ2-7	CASSYTRSYEQYF	TGTGCCAGCAGTTACACTAGATCCTACGAGCAGTACTTC
NA	TRBV6-1	TRBD1	TRBJ1-5	CATVLSGTGYQPQHF	TGTGCCACTGTTCTTTCCGGGACAGGCTACCAGCCCCAGCATTTT
NA	TRBV12-5	NA	TRBJ1-5	CASGWGVNQPQHF	TGTGCTAGTGGTTGGGGGGTCAATCAGCCCCAGCATTTT
NA	TRBV7-8	TRBD2	TRBJ2-1	CASSLGVSSGRPYNEQFF	TGTGCCAGCAGCCTCGGCGTCTCTAGCGGCCGCCCTTACAATGAGCAGTTCTTC
NA	TRBV4-1	NA	TRBJ1-6	CATTGPSYNSPLHF	TGCGCCACAACAGGTCCCTCCTATAATTCACCCCTCCACTTT
once	TRBV27	TRBD2	TRBJ2-1	CASSSPSGGLPNEQFF	TGTGCCAGCAGCTCCCCTAGCGGGGGCCTCCCCAATGAGCAGTTCTTC
NA	TRBV18	TRBD2	TRBJ2-1	CASSPISGRADEQFF	TGTGCCAGCTCACCAATTAGCGGGAGGGCCGATGAGCAGTTCTTC
NA	TRBV7-8	NA	TRBJ2-5	CASSLALRQETQYF	TGTGCCAGCAGCTTAGCGTTGCGACAAGAGACCCAGTACTTC
NA	TRBV5-1	NA	TRBJ2-7	CASSLDPGGGINEQYF	TGCGCCAGCAGCCTGGACCCGGGGGGCGGAATAAACGAGCAGTACTTC
NA	TRBV5-1	NA	TRBJ1-2	CASRAPENYGYTF	TGCGCCAGCAGGGCCCCCGAAAACTATGGCTACACCTTC
NA	TRBV6-6	NA	TRBJ1-2	CASSRSGSVYGYTF	TGTGCCAGCAGCCGCTCGGGTTCCGTCTATGGCTACACCTTC
NA	TRBV11-2	TRBD1	TRBJ2-7	CASSLGTGYGEQYF	TGTGCCAGCAGCCTTGGGACAGGGTATGGTGAGCAGTACTTC
NA	TRBV10-1	NA	TRBJ2-7	CASSGVDSFYEQYF	TGCGCCAGCAGTGGGGTGGACAGTTTCTACGAGCAGTACTTC
NA	TRBV25-1	TRBD1	TRBJ2-1	CARGGTGGLRGFF	TGTGCCAGGGGGGGGACAGGGGGATTACGGGGGTTCTTC
NA	TRBV20-1	NA	TRBJ2-1	CSALSDEQFF	TGCAGTGCTCTCTCCGATGAGCAGTTCTTC
NA	TRBV27	TRBD1	TRBJ1-4	CASTTRQGGTNEKLFF	TGTGCCAGCACCACCCGACAGGGAGGCACTAATGAAAAACTGTTTTTT
NA	TRBV7-8	TRBD1	TRBJ2-5	CASSLVGTGLEETQYF	TGTGCCAGCAGCTTAGTGGGGACAGGGTTGGAGGAGACCCAGTACTTC
NA	TRBV5-1	TRBD2	TRBJ2-2	CASSFGLAAITANTGELFF	TGCGCCAGCAGCTTTGGACTAGCGGCAATCACCGCGAACACCGGGGAGCTGTTTTTT
NA	TRBV7-2	TRBD1	TRBJ2-7	CASSLATLGQGLEQYF	TGTGCCAGCAGCTTAGCGACCCTGGGACAGGGTCTCGAGCAGTACTTC
NA	TRBV25-1	NA	TRBJ2-7	CASSEYGQGGRGEQYF	TGTGCCAGCAGTGAATACGGGCAGGGGGGACGGGGCGAGCAGTACTTC
NA	TRBV6-5	TRBD1	TRBJ1-4	CASKKGGQPNEKLFF	TGTGCCAGCAAAAAAGGGGGCCAGCCTAATGAAAAACTGTTTTTT